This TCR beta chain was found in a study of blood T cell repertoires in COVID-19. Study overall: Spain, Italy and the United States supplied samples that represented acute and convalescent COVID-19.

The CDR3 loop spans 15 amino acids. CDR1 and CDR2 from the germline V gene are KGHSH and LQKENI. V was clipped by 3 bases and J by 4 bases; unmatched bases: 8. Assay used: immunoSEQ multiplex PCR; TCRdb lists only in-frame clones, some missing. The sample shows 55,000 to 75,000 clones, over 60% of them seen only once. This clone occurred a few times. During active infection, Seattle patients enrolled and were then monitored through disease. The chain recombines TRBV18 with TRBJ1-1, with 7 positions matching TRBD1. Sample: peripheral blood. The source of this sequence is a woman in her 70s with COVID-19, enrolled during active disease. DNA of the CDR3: TGTGCCAGCTCACCTTTCCAGGGGGAAGGCACTGAAGCTTTCTTT. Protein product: CASSPFQGEGTEAFF.